This T cell receptor (beta chain) was captured in a study of blood T cells in healthy people across ages. Study conclusions and caveats: In older individuals, TCR beta diversity per million T cells was lower, falling roughly linearly with age.

Concerning this clonotype: The antigen is not known.

CDR1 is LGHNA, CDR2 YNFKEQ, per germline. The CDR3 is 15 amino acids. The V gene lost 1 base and the J gene lost 5 bases, with 14 bases spanning the gap. Primed by a sample-barcoded 5' primer and a J-beta primer mix, a second PCR proceeded for about 6 to 12 cycles. TCRdb reprocessed the 5' RACE reads via MiXCR and lists one record per CDR3 protein. The sample has about 970,000 distinct CDR3 sequences; roughly 50% are singletons. The material sequenced was blood. The chain combines TRBV4-2 with TRBJ1-1, with unresolved D. The receptor's source is a woman aged 55-70 years in good health. The CDR3 sequence: CASSQAGGSLTEAFF. CDR3 in DNA: TGTGCCAGCAGCCAAGCGGGCGGCAGCCTAACTGAAGCTTTCTTT.